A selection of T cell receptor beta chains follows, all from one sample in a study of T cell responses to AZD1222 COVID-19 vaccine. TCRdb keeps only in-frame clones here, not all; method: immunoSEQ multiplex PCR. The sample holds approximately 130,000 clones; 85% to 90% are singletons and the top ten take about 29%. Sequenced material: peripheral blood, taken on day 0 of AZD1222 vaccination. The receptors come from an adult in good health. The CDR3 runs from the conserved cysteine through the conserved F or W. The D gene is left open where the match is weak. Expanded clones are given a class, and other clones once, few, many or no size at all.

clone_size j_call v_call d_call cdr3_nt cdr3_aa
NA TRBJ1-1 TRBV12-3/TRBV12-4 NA TGTGCCAGCAGTTTAAGCCGGACTGAAGCTTTCTTT CASSLSRTEAFF
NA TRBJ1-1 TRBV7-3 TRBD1 TGTGCCAGCAGCTTTCATGGGGCAGGGGGCACTGAAGCTTTCTTT CASSFHGAGGTEAFF
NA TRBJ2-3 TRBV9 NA TGTGCCAGCAGCGTAGGTTCTAGAGCCTCAGATACGCAGTATTTT CASSVGSRASDTQYF
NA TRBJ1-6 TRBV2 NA TGTGCCACGACCGGGACTAGGAATTCACCCCTCCACTTT CATTGTRNSPLHF
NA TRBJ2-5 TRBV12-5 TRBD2 TGTGCTAGTGGTTTGAGCGGGGGGGAGACCCAGTACTTC CASGLSGGETQYF
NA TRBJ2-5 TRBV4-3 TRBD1 TGCGCCAGCAGCCCGGGACAGGGGGCGTTAGAGACCCAGTACTTC CASSPGQGALETQYF
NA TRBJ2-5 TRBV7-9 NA TGTGCCAGCAGCTTATTGGGAGGGGGCCCCCAGTACTTC CASSLLGGGPQYF
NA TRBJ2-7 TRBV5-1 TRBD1 TGCGCCAGCAGCTTGCAGGGGGCCCCTGTCGAGCAGTACTTC CASSLQGAPVEQYF
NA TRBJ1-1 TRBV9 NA TGTGCCAGCAGCGTAGAAGCGAACACTGAAGCTTTCTTT CASSVEANTEAFF
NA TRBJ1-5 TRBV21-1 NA TGTGCCAGCAGCAAACCACAGGGTAGGTGGAATCAGCCCCAGCATTTT CASSKPQGRWNQPQHF
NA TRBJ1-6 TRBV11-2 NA TGTGCCAGCAGCTTAGGCCCACAGGGCCTTGGTTCACCCCTCCACTTT CASSLGPQGLGSPLHF
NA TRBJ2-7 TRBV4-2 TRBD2 TGTGCCAGCAGCCGCGGGACTAGCGGGGAATCCTACGAGCAGTACTTC CASSRGTSGESYEQYF
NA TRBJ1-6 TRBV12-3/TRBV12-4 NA TGTGCCAGCAGTTTTATCCAGGGTAGTCCCCTCCACTTT CASSFIQGSPLHF
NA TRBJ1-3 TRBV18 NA TGTGCCAGCTCACTAGATCGAGGGGGCTCTGGAAACACCATATATTTT CASSLDRGGSGNTIYF
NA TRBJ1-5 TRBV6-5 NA TGTGCCAGCAGTACGCTATACAATCAGCCCCAGCATTTT CASSTLYNQPQHF
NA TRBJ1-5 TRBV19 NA TGTGCCAGCAGTGGGTCCGGGCCACCTATTAGCAATCAGCCCCAGCATTTT CASSGSGPPISNQPQHF
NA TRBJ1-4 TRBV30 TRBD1 TGTGCCTGGAATCACAGGGGGAATGAAAAACTGTTTTTT CAWNHRGNEKLFF
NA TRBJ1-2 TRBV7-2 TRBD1 TGTGCCAGCAGCTTAGTTGGGACAGGGGTTTATGGCTACACCTTC CASSLVGTGVYGYTF
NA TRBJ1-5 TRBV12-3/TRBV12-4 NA TGTGCCAGCAGTTTACCCCCCCAGCCCCAGCATTTT CASSLPPQPQHF
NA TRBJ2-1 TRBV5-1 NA TGCGCCAGCAGCTTACCCGGTGATATCGATGAGCAGTTCTTC CASSLPGDIDEQFF
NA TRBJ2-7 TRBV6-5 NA TGTGCCAGCAGGAACAGCTACGAGCAGTACTTC CASRNSYEQYF
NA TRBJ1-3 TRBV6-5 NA TGTGCCACAACCACGGATTTCAACTCTGGAAACACCATATATTTT CATTTDFNSGNTIYF
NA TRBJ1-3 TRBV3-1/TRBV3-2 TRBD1 TGTGCCAGCAGCCAAGCTCCGGGACAGGATACTGGAAACACCATATATTTT CASSQAPGQDTGNTIYF
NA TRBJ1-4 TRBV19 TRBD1 TGTGCCAGTAGCCCCGCGACAGGGATACCCACTAATGAAAAACTGTTTTTT CASSPATGIPTNEKLFF
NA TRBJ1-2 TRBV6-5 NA TGTGCCAGCAGGAAAGATTATGGCTACACCTTC CASRKDYGYTF
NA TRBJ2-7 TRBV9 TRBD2 TGTGCCAGCAGCGGGACTAGCGGCTACGAGCAGTACTTC CASSGTSGYEQYF
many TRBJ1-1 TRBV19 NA TGTGCCAGTAGTCCCGGCGTAGGGATTGAAGCTTTCTTT CASSPGVGIEAFF
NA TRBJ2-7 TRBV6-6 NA TGTGCCAGCAGGCCGGCTGGGCGGGATTCCTACGAGCAGTACTTC CASRPAGRDSYEQYF
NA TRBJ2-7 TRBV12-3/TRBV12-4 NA TGTGCCAGCAGTTTCGGCGGAACCTACGAGCAGTACTTC CASSFGGTYEQYF
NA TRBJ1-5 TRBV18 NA TGTGCCAGCTCACTAGAGGGGGGAAATCAGCCCCAGCATTTT CASSLEGGNQPQHF
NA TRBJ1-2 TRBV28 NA TGTGCCAGCAGTTTGGTGGGTTTGGGCGGTGGCTACACCTTC CASSLVGLGGGYTF
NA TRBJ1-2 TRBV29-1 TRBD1 TGCAGCGTAGGACAGGGTTCCGTTAGCTATGGCTACACCTTC CSVGQGSVSYGYTF
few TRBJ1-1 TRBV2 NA TGTGCCAGCAGTGAAAAGGAGGGAACGAACACTGAAGCTTTCTTT CASSEKEGTNTEAFF
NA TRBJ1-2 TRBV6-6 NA TGTGCCAGCAGTGTCAGACGGGGAGCCTATGGCTACACCTTC CASSVRRGAYGYTF
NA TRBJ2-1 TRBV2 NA TGTGCCAGCAGTGAAGGGACTACCGCCTACAATGAGCAGTTCTTC CASSEGTTAYNEQFF
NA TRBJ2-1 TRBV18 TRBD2 TGTGCCAGCTCACCAGGGAGCGGGAGTCACAATGAGCAGTTCTTC CASSPGSGSHNEQFF
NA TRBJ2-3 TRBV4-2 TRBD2 TGTGCCAGCAGCCACAGCGGGGGGCAGGCAGATACGCAGTATTTT CASSHSGGQADTQYF
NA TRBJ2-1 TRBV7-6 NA TGTGCCAGCAGCTTAGCGGAGAGCGAGGAGGGGCAGTTCTTC CASSLAESEEGQFF
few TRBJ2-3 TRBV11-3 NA TGTGCCAGCAGCCCCGGGACCCGACGGAGCACAGATACGCAGTATTTT CASSPGTRRSTDTQYF
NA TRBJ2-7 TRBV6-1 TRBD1 TGTGCCAGCAGTGAAGCGACAGGGGAGGCCTACGAGCAGTACTTC CASSEATGEAYEQYF
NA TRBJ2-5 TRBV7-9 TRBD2 TGTGCCAGCAGCCCGGGACTAGCAGGAGAGACCCAGTACTTC CASSPGLAGETQYF
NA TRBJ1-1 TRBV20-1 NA TGCAGTGTTCCTGGGGGCACTGAAGCTTTCTTT CSVPGGTEAFF
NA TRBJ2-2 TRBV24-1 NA TGTGCCACCAGTGAAGGGGCCCCAAACACCGGGGAGCTGTTTTTT CATSEGAPNTGELFF
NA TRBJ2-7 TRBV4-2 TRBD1 TGTGCCAGCAGCCAACCGGACAGGGGGGCATCCTACGAGCAGTACTTC CASSQPDRGASYEQYF
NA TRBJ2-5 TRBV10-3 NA TGTGCCAGCGGTCCGAAGCAGGAGACCCAGTACTTC CASGPKQETQYF
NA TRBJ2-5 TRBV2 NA TGTGCCAGCCTAGGCGGACTCCAAGAGACCCAGTACTTC CASLGGLQETQYF
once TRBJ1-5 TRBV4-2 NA TGTGCCAGCAGCCAAGATGAAGGGAATCAGCCCCAGCATTTT CASSQDEGNQPQHF
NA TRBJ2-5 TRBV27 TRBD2 TGTGCCAGCAGTTTACTTACTAGCGGCCTCCAAGAGACCCAGTACTTC CASSLLTSGLQETQYF
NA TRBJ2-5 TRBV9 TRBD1 TGTGCCAGCAGCTACACCGGGACAGGGGGCGCGGAGACCCAGTACTTC CASSYTGTGGAETQYF
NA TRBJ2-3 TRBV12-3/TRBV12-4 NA TGTGCCAGCAGCCGGGTGAGCGCAGATACGCAGTATTTT CASSRVSADTQYF
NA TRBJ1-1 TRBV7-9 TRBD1 TGTGCCAGCAGCTTTACAGGGGGCTGGGACACTGAAGCTTTCTTT CASSFTGGWDTEAFF
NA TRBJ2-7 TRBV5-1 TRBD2 TGCGCCAGCAGCGCGGGAGATAACGAGCAGTACTTC CASSAGDNEQYF
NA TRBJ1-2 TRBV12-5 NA TGTGCTAGTGGTTTGCCAAGTCCCCCTAACTATGGCTACACCTTC CASGLPSPPNYGYTF
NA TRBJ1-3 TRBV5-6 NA TGTGCCAGCAGCCCCGACCCCTCTGGAAACACCATATATTTT CASSPDPSGNTIYF